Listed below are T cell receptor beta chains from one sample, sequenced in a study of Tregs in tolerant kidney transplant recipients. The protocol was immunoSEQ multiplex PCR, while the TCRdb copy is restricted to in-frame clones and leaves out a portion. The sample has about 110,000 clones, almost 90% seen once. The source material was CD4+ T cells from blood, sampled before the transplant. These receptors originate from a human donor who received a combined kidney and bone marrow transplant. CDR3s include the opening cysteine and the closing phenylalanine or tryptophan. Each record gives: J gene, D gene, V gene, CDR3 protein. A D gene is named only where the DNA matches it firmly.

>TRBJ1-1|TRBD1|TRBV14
CASSQETGRGTEAFF
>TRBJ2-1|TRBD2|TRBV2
CASSEARDYNNEQFF
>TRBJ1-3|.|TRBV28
CASSLDPGSNTIYF
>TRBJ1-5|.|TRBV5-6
CASSLKLGGPQHF
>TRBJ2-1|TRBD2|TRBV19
CASSPGRTSGGRGGFF
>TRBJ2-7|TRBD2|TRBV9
CASSPSGRGSYEQYF
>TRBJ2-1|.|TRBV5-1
CASSAGSYNEQFF
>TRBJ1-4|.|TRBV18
CASSPGASHRREKLFF
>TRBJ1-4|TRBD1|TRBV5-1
CASSFGTARLGEKLFF
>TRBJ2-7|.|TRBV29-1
CSALPTGKYEQYF
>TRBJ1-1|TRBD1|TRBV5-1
CASSRTGNTEAFF
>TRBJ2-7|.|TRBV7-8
CASSLTKRVGEQYF
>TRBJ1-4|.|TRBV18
CASSLRGSTNEKLFF
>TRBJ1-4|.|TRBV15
CATSRDGRLRKLFF
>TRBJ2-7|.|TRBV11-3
CASLVYEQYF
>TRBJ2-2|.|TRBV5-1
CASSPPGVGRSGELFF
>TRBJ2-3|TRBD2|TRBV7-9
CASSLGAETSGGTDTQYF
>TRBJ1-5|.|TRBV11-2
CASSVSGNQPQHF
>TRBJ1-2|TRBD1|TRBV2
CASLGPSPGQDHYGYTF
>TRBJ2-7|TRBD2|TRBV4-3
CASSQDFKRGYEQYF
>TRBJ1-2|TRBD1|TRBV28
CASPRTGNGYTF
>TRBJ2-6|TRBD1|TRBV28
CASSWNRGLGANVLTF
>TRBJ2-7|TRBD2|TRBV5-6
CASSPRLAGSSYEQYF
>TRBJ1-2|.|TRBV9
CASSVAPTANYGYTF
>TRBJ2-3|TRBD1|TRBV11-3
CASSPAGQGGTDTQYF
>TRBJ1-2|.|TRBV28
CASSFGLYGYTF
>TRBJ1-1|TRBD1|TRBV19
CASSSPWRDRDTEAFF
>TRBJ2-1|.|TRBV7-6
CASSLVRRVYEQFF
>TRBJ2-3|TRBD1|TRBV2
CASSEAETGRPDTQYF
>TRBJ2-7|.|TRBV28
CASSPTGSYEQYF
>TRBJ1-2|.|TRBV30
CAWNTGSLPNYGYTF
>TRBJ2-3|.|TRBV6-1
CASSESTASTDTQYF
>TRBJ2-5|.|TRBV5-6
CASSSKSTGEPGETQYF
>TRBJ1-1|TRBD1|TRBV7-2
CASSYRGLATEAFF
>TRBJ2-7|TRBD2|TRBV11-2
CASSLNFGTSMYEQYF
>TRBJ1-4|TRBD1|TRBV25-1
CASTPTGGTEKLFF
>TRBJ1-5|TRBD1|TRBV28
CASSRQGNQPQHF
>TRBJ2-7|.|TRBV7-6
CASSFPGESYEQYF
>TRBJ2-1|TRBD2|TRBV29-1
CSVGAGGNSEQFF
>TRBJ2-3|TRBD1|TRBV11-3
CASSLGGTATDTQYF
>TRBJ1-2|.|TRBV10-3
CAISDRQDTNYGYTF
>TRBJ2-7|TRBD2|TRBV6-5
CASSRRGGWSYEQYF
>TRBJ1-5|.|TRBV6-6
CASRPRQGNQPQHF
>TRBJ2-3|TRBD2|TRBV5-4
CASSKKLADYTDTQYF
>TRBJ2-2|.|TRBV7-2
CASSLGGTPGELFF